The rows below give T cell receptor beta chains drawn from one sample of a study of monozygotic twins with inflammatory bowel disease. TCRdb derives one entry per CDR3 protein from the 5' RACE reads, leaving out DNA. This repertoire includes roughly 300,000 distinct CDR3 sequences. What was sequenced was blood. The source is a human donor with ulcerative colitis or Crohn's disease, or a healthy co-twin of an affected twin (not recorded which). The CDR3 runs from the conserved cysteine through the conserved F or W.

v_call	j_call	cdr3_aa
TRBV7-2	TRBJ1-5	CASSLNRGDGNQPQHF
TRBV7-6	TRBJ2-3	CASAAGGTDTQYF
TRBV5-1	TRBJ1-4	CASSLGRLEKLFF
TRBV20-1	TRBJ1-1	CSARVRQIMNTEAFF
TRBV21-1	TRBJ2-2	CAGTAKEETGELFF
TRBV18	TRBJ2-7	CASSPRATYEQYF
TRBV24-1	TRBJ2-1	CATSDPSTSGTGDEQFF
TRBV15	TRBJ2-5	CATSRDQTVKETQYF
TRBV7-9	TRBJ1-5	CASSLNQPQHF
TRBV20-1	TRBJ2-7	CSARVWEIGNYEQYF
TRBV30	TRBJ2-3	CACRRLDVSTDTQYF
TRBV6-2/TRBV6-3	TRBJ2-7	CASSRVNSYEQYF
TRBV30	TRBJ2-2	CAWSIGIGELFF
TRBV6-2/TRBV6-3	TRBJ2-7	CASSYGWEQYF
TRBV24-1	TRBJ2-5	CATSDFMGSGETQYF
TRBV11-2	TRBJ1-1	CASSKGTANTEAFF
TRBV5-1	TRBJ1-1	CASSFMSQGADTEAFF
TRBV12-3/TRBV12-4	TRBJ1-5	CASSSYARVQHF
TRBV5-4	TRBJ1-4	CASSSMDRDNEKLFF
TRBV7-9	TRBJ1-4	CASSLVGGGAEKLFF
TRBV27	TRBJ2-3	CASSLGEQGLRGTDTQYF
TRBV7-9	TRBJ2-7	CASSRGQVRSYEQYF
TRBV12-3/TRBV12-4	TRBJ2-5	CASSYGGAQETQYF
TRBV6-5	TRBJ1-5	CACSNREGNQPQHF
TRBV7-2	TRBJ2-3	CASSQLAISTDTQYF
TRBV25-1	TRBJ2-3	CASSDPTGTGSTDTQYF
TRBV29-1	TRBJ2-7	CSVEFGRSYEQYF
TRBV7-2	TRBJ2-1	CASSPEGLDFFTEQFF
TRBV5-1	TRBJ2-3	CASSLAGGGSTDTQYF
TRBV7-2	TRBJ1-3	CASSLEGGAGNTIYF
TRBV5-1	TRBJ2-5	CASSLVAEETQYF
TRBV20-1	TRBJ2-1	CSARAGVYHNEQFF
TRBV4-3	TRBJ1-4	CASSQKQGLPEKLFF
TRBV3-1	TRBJ2-7	CASSQGGIGGIYYEQYF
TRBV20-1	TRBJ2-1	CSASLRESNEQFF
TRBV12-3/TRBV12-4	TRBJ1-5	CASSFSDRENQPQHF
TRBV20-1	TRBJ2-3	CSAHQGHSTDTQYF
TRBV7-9	TRBJ2-1	CASRTTPGDEQFF
TRBV24-1	TRBJ2-2	CATSKGQLNTGELFF
TRBV6-5	TRBJ1-1	CASSYSGALNTEAFF
TRBV6-5	TRBJ1-1	CASRATKNTEAFF
TRBV27	TRBJ2-1	CASSFYPQEQFF
TRBV15	TRBJ2-6	CATSRVFSGANVLTF
TRBV7-9	TRBJ2-1	CASSSITSGGAHEQFF
TRBV24-1	TRBJ2-3	CATSDRNRDSTDTQYF
TRBV29-1	TRBJ2-7	CSVEDFGDRGEQYF
TRBV6-1	TRBJ2-6	CASLGSGANVLTF
TRBV9	TRBJ2-7	CASSPRLANGEQYF
TRBV5-1	TRBJ2-5	CASSYGAGRHQETQYF
TRBV27	TRBJ1-5	CASSLGQRNQPQHF
TRBV4-3	TRBJ1-1	CASSHAVNKAPEAFF
TRBV9	TRBJ2-1	CASSVVSRGRSYNEQFF
TRBV5-1	TRBJ2-7	CASSLGHLGGPTLRYEQYF